This T cell receptor (beta chain) is from a study of T cells in Graves' hyperthyroidism and ophthalmopathy. Ophthalmopathy in the patients scored at least 3 on Clinical Activity Score and at least 4 on NOSPECS grade, lasting under 3 months. Not enrolled were patients with uncontrolled infection, other autoimmune disease, pregnancy or lactation. Clinical symptoms, serum thyroxine, TRAb, thyroid ultrasound and orbital computed tomography established diagnosis. RNA transcripts served as the template for amplifying TCR beta CDR3 regions. The HTBI primer set was used in a first-round RT-PCR of the TCR CDR3. TCRdb reanalysed the multiplex PCR reads using MiXCR and keeps one entry per CDR3 protein. The sample has 600,000 or so distinct CDR3 sequences; roughly 15% are singletons. The germline gives CDR1 MDHEN, CDR2 SYDVKM. The CDR3 length is 16 residues. V was pared by 5 bases and J by 0 bases, with 16 bases between.

This clonotype was seen many times. The sequence derives from a woman aged 50 to 60 with Graves' ophthalmopathy. The sequenced material came from blood. V and J are TRBV28 and TRBJ1-1; D is unclear. The CDR3 loop is CASSLTGPPMNTEAFF. The CDR3 nucleotides read TGTGCCAGCAGTCTAACTGGACCGCCGATGAACACTGAAGCTTTCTTT.